The sequence of this T cell receptor (beta chain) was determined in a study of response to subunit inactivated influenza vaccine. Study results and limitations: Each seasonal flu vaccination may recruit only limited new T cells, authors suggested.

Comments on this clonotype: Its target is unknown.

Germline-derived CDR1 and CDR2 are MDHEN and SYDVKM. Trimming pared 2 bases from V and 2 bases from J, leaving 16 bases between. The CDR3 runs 17 residues. TCRdb passed the RT-PCR reads through MiXCR, listing each CDR3 protein once. Of 400,000 to 550,000 distinct CDR3 sequences in the sample, about 25% were seen once. The V gene is TRBV28, the J gene TRBJ2-1, with D possibly being TRBD2 (5 bases). The starting material was CD4+ T cells sorted from PBMCs, obtained less than 6 days after vaccination. This sequence originates from a man aged 50-59 years who received an inactivated influenza vaccine. For the CDR3, the DNA is TGTGCCAGCAGTTTACCAAGCGGAGCCCCCCCCTACAATGAGCAGTTCTTC. Its protein is CASSLPSGAPPYNEQFF.